This T cell receptor (beta chain) appears in the sequencing data of a study of cytotoxic CD8 clonotypes in ibrutinib-treated CLL. This table comes from immunoSEQ multiplex PCR, and its TCRdb copy is limited to in-frame clones, with some not included. The data hold over 200,000 clones, with roughly three quarters observed a single time. V was clipped by 5 bases and J by 3 bases, with 15 bases between them. From germline, CDR1 is SNHLY and CDR2 FYNNEI. The CDR3 loop spans 15 amino acids. Sample: PBMCs, taken after 12 months of ibrutinib treatment. This rearrangement joins TRBV2 to TRBJ2-3; D ambiguous. This clonotype was obtained from a human donor with chronic lymphocytic leukemia. CDR3 protein: CASSSGPWETDTQYF. In DNA, the CDR3 is TGTGCCAGCAGTTCCGGGCCCTGGGAAACAGATACGCAGTATTTT.